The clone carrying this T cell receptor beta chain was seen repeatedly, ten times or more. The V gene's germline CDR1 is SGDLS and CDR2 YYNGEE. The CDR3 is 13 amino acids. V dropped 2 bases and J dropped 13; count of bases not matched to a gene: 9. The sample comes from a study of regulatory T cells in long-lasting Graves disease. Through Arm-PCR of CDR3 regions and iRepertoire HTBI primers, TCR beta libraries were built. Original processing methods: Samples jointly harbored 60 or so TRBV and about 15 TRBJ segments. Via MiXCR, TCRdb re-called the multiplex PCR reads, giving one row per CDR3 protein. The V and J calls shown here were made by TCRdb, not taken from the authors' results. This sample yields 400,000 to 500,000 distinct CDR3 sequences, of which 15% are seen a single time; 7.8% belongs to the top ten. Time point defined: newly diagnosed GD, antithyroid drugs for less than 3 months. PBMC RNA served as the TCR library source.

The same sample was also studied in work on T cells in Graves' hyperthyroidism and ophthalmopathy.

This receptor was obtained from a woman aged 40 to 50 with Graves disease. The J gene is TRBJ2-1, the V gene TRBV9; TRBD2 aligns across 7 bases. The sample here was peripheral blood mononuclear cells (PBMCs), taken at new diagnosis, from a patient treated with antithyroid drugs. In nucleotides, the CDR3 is TGTGCCAGCAGCGTCTCCCAGCGGGACGGCCAGTTCTTC. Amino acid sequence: CASSVSQRDGQFF. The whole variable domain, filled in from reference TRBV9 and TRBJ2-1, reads DSGVTQTPKHLITATGQRVTLRCSPRSGDLSVYWYQQSLDQGLQFLIQYYNGEERAKGNILERFSAQQFPDLHSELNLSSLELGDSALYFCASSVSQRDGQFFGPGTRLTVL.